Shown below are 5 T cell receptor beta chains from a single sample sequenced in a study of tumour-infiltrating T cells in Burkitt lymphoma (dated by TCRdb to 2018 to 2021). Library preparation employed the immunoSEQ multiplex PCR assay. TCRdb took this table from immuneACCESS and kept in-frame rearrangements with V and J called. Such tables lack part of the clones; where checked against another copy, unresolved V genes explain under half of the gap, and the rest is unexplained. This sample holds about 2,500 clones; about 14% were observed only once. The top ten clones comprise about 14% of the sample. Material: tumor tissue. These TCRs come from a human donor with Burkitt lymphoma.

CDR3 in DNA: TGTGCCAGCAGTGAAAGGGTAAACACCGGGGAGCTGTTTTTT. This translates into CASSERVNTGELFF. The rearrangement links TRBV2 to TRBJ2-2, with no clear D. The germline V and J ends were trimmed by 2 bases and 2 bases, with 6 bases remaining between them. This CDR3 comprises 14 residues. Per the germline V gene, CDR1 is SNHLY and CDR2 is FYNNEI.

The chain links TRBV5-6 to TRBJ1-5, with D perhaps matching TRBD1 (5 bases). The ends were cut back, 0 bases at V and 4 bases at J, with 11 bases in the middle. Germline loops: CDR1 SGHDT, CDR2 YYEEEE. The CDR3 is 15 residues long. The CDR3 is CASSLGLQENQPQHF. In DNA form, the CDR3 reads TGTGCCAGCAGCTTGGGGCTACAGGAGAATCAGCCCCAGCATTTT. Complete variable domain (other parts from reference TRBV5-6 and TRBJ1-5): DAGVTQSPTHLIKTRGQQVTLRCSPKSGHDTVSWYQQALGQGPQFIFQYYEEEERQRGNFPDRFSGHQFPNYSSELNVNALLLGDSALYLCASSLGLQENQPQHFGDGTRLSIL.

Only a few counts were recorded for this clone. Mismatch with germline at one junction end may stem from a read error. The chain joins TRBV11-2 to TRBJ1-1; D may be TRBD1 (6 bases). CDR1 is SGHAT and CDR2 is FQNNGV in the germline V gene. This CDR3 region has 15 residues. The CDR3 DNA follows: TGTGCCAGCAGCTCTCACAGGGTCGGGAACACTGAAGTTTTCTTT. Amino acids: CASSSHRVGNTEVFF.

This clone was seen only a few times. This chain links TRBV5-4 with TRBJ2-7, with 9 positions matching TRBD2. Germline trimming cut 4 bases from V and 7 bases from J; bases unmatched to any gene: 6. There are 13 residues in the CDR3. Germline CDR1 SGHNT, CDR2 YYREEE (reference sequence). This CDR3 reads CASSLEAGGEQYF. The CDR3 DNA sequence: TGTGCCAGCAGCCTGGAAGCGGGAGGAGAGCAGTACTTC. Full variable domain (missing parts from reference TRBV5-4 and TRBJ2-7): ETGVTQSPTHLIKTRGQQVTLRCSSQSGHNTVSWYQQALGQGPQFIFQYYREEENGRGNFPPRFSGLQFPNYSSELNVNALELDDSALYLCASSLEAGGEQYFGPGTRLTVT.

V is TRBV2 and J is TRBJ2-2; TRBD1 might be the D (6 bases). CDR1 and CDR2 (germline): SNHLY, FYNNEI. Trimming pared 10 bases from V and 1 base from J, leaving 13 bases between. The CDR3 runs 14 residues. The CDR3 DNA follows: TGTGCCACCCGGGACACGATGAACACCGGGGAGCTGTTTTTT. It translates to CATRDTMNTGELFF.